Below, 14 T cell receptor beta chains from the same sample are listed, as sequenced in a study of PD-L1 blockade in urothelial cancer. Time point specified: pretreatment peripheral blood. The assay was immunoSEQ multiplex PCR, and TCRdb's table has in-frame clones only and misses some. Seen here are some 50,000 clones, about 83% observed once, and the top ten hold around 15%. The sample here was PBMCs, taken around atezolizumab (anti-PD-L1) treatment. Source of these receptors: a woman aged 60-75 years with urothelial cancer.

The chain carries TRBV7-2 and TRBJ2-3; D is unclear. The V end was cut by 0 bases, the J end by 0 bases, with 7 bases between. CDR1 and CDR2 (germline): SGHTA, FQGNSA. The CDR3 is made up of 15 amino acids. CDR3 region: CASSLAPGSTDTQYF. In DNA, the CDR3 is TGTGCCAGCAGCTTAGCTCCGGGTAGCACAGATACGCAGTATTTT.

The genes are TRBV5-1 and TRBJ2-7; possible D gene TRBD2, 6 bases. The germline V gene encodes CDR1 SGHRS and CDR2 YFSETQ. V was trimmed by 3 bases and J by 2 bases, leaving 9 bases between them. CDR3 length: 13 residues. DNA for the CDR3: TGCGCCAGCAGCTCGTCGGGAGCCTACGAGCAGTACTTC. It translates to CASSSSGAYEQYF.

This clone occurred once. The chain couples TRBV11-2 to TRBJ2-3, with 11 bases fitting TRBD2. The junction had 7 bases not matched to a gene; V was cut back by 5 bases and J by 0 bases. The CDR3 runs 17 residues. Germline V gene data show CDR1 as SGHAT and CDR2 as FQNNGV. This chain's CDR3 is CASSVLLAGASTDTQYF. CDR3 coding DNA: TGTGCCAGCAGCGTCCTACTAGCGGGAGCAAGCACAGATACGCAGTATTTT.

CDR3 protein: CASSSSTGYNEQFF. DNA of the CDR3: TGTGCCAGCTCATCTTCCACAGGGTACAATGAGCAGTTCTTC. The chain couples TRBV18 to TRBJ2-1, with D possibly matching TRBD1 (6 bases). V was cut by 5 bases and J by 4 bases, with 12 bases left in between. The germline gives CDR1 KGHSH, CDR2 LQKENI. This CDR3 has 14 amino acids.

This clone appeared once. This CDR3 is CANPDRVGGATNEKLFF. CDR3 bases: TGCGCCAATCCAGACAGGGTAGGGGGTGCAACTAATGAAAAACTGTTTTTT. The rearrangement joins TRBV10-1 to TRBJ1-4; TRBD1 matches 7 bases. The CDR3 has 17 residues. Germline trimming cut 10 bases from V and 0 bases from J; bases unmatched to any gene: 14. Germline CDR1 is WNHNN and CDR2 is SYGVQD (reference sequence).

The rearrangement uses TRBV5-4 and TRBJ2-3, with TRBD2 matching over 10 bases. Germline CDR1 is SGHNT and CDR2 is YYREEE (reference sequence). Unmatched junction bases numbered 7, after V lost 3 bases and J lost 6 bases. There are 15 residues in the CDR3. CDR3 nucleotides: TGTGCCAGCAGCTCCAGCGGGGGGGCTGAGGATACGCAGTATTTT. Translated: CASSSSGGAEDTQYF.

The gene calls are TRBV25-1 and TRBJ1-1; maybe TRBD1 (6 bases). The germline V gene has CDR1 MGHDK and CDR2 SYGVNS. This CDR3 contains 15 residues. V was cut by 0 bases and J by 4 bases, with 12 bases left in between. The CDR3 reads CASSEYGGRGTEAFF. CDR3 nucleotides: TGTGCCAGCAGTGAATATGGGGGCCGAGGCACTGAAGCTTTCTTT.

This chain uses TRBV9 with TRBJ1-1; D gene uncertain. Looked up from germline, CDR1 is SGDLS and CDR2 is YYNGEE. The CDR3 spans 14 residues. V shed 2 bases and J shed 2 bases, with 10 bases lying between them. The CDR3 here is CASSVAQINTEAFF. As DNA, the CDR3 is TGTGCCAGCAGCGTTGCGCAAATAAACACTGAAGCTTTCTTT.

The chain carries TRBV19 and TRBJ1-5; TRBD1 aligns across 10 bases. The V and J ends lost 10 bases and 4 bases, in that order; junction bases with no gene match: 13. The CDR3 loop spans 16 amino acids. Germline CDR1 and CDR2: LNHDA and SQIVND (reference sequence). CDR3 sequence: CATTPGQGRSNQPQHF. As DNA, the CDR3 is TGTGCCACCACCCCGGGACAGGGGAGGTCTAATCAGCCCCAGCATTTT.

V usage is TRBV5-1 and J usage is TRBJ2-3, with D possibly TRBD1 on 6 matching bases. This CDR3 has 14 residues. The V end was cut by 4 bases, the J end by 4 bases, with 13 bases between. Germline values: CDR1 SGHRS, CDR2 YFSETQ. The CDR3, as DNA: TGCGCCAGCAGCCCGTCAACAGGGTCAGATACGCAGTATTTT. Protein product: CASSPSTGSDTQYF. The complete variable domain, with remaining parts taken from reference TRBV5-1 and TRBJ2-3, reads KAGVTQTPRYLIKTRGQQVTLSCSPISGHRSVSWYQQTPGQGLQFLFEYFSETQRNKGNFPGRFSGRQFSNSRSEMNVSTLELGDSALYLCASSPSTGSDTQYFGPGTRLTVL.

J is TRBJ1-6 and V is TRBV4-1, with TRBD1 matching 7 bases. The CDR3 sequence is 14 residues long. With V trimmed by 1 base and J by 10 bases, 4 bases remained unmatched. Germline V lookup: CDR1 MGHRA, CDR2 YSYEKL. The CDR3 DNA reads as TGCGCCAGCAGCCAAGGGGACAGAACCTCACCCCTCCACTTT. Translating it yields CASSQGDRTSPLHF.

This clone was detected only a few times. The genes are TRBV4-1 and TRBJ2-2; 7 bases match TRBD1. The CDR3 sequence is 15 residues long. Per the germline V gene, CDR1 is MGHRA and CDR2 is YSYEKL. Losses at the gene ends were 4 bases for V and 1 base for J; bases not matched to a gene: 3. CDR3 coding DNA: TGCGCCAGCAGCCTTGGGACAGTGAACACCGGGGAGCTGTTTTTT. Residues: CASSLGTVNTGELFF.

The chain is built from TRBV5-4 and TRBJ2-7; 9 nucleotides line up with TRBD1. V lost 0 bases to trimming and J lost 0 bases; unmatched junction nucleotides: 7. This CDR3 is 17 amino acids long. Germline assignment: CDR1 SGHNT and CDR2 YYREEE (reference sequence). The CDR3 spells CASSLGWGTGSSYEQYF. The CDR3 DNA reads TGTGCCAGCAGCTTGGGTTGGGGGACAGGGAGCTCCTACGAGCAGTACTTC.

The rearrangement uses TRBV14 and TRBJ2-2; 7 bases line up with TRBD1. This CDR3 spans 15 amino acids. V lost 7 bases to trimming and J lost 7 bases; unmatched junction nucleotides: 12. CDR1 and CDR2 (germline): SGHDN, FVKESK. The CDR3 region is CASTTTTGLSGELFF. In DNA form, the CDR3 reads TGTGCCAGCACCACTACGACAGGGCTTAGCGGGGAGCTGTTTTTT. Filled out from reference TRBV14 and TRBJ2-2, the complete variable domain reads EAGVTQFPSHSVIEKGQTVTLRCDPISGHDNLYWYRRVMGKEIKFLLHFVKESKQDESGMPNNRFLAERTGGTYSTLKVQPAELEDSGVYFCASTTTTGLSGELFFGEGSRLTVL.